Sequencing of this T cell receptor (beta chain) was carried out in a study of cytomegalovirus exposure and HLA in healthy donors. The PCR had 60 Vbeta and 13 Jbeta primers. Some clones are missing from TCRdb's copy, which holds only in-frame ones; the method was immunoSEQ multiplex PCR. The sample holds around 65,000 clones, around 72% seen once. This clone came up a few times. Its antigen is not identified. The CDR3 is made up of 15 amino acids. The germline V gene has CDR1 SGHTA and CDR2 FQGNSA. V was cut by 5 bases and J by 2 bases, with 13 bases left in between. Findings and limits, study-wide: Confirmation in vitro established that three CMV-associated chains were specific for CMV antigens.

The chain joins TRBV7-2 to TRBJ1-3, with D unclear. The sample was PBMCs. This sequence was found in a man aged 50 or older in good health and CMV-seropositive. As DNA, the CDR3 is TGTGCCAGCAGCCAGACACCCTACACTGGAAACACCATATATTTT. Its protein is CASSQTPYTGNTIYF.